The 17 T cell receptor beta chains reported below all come from one sample, sequenced in a study of blood T cell repertoires in COVID-19 (dated by TCRdb to the early 2020s). The method was the immunoSEQ multiplex PCR assay. In its TCRdb copy, this immuneACCESS table keeps in-frame sequences only and misses some clones. Where compared with another copy, unresolved V genes explain less than half of these, and the others have no known cause. Here the sample has roughly 35,000 clones; about 80% occur a single time. Roughly a third of the sample goes to the ten largest clones. The sequencing sample was made of peripheral blood. Every receptor here comes from an older man with acute or convalescent COVID-19.

This clone was counted a few times. V gene TRBV5-1 combines with J gene TRBJ1-3; perhaps TRBD1 as D (5 bases). Germline lookup yields CDR1 SGHRS and CDR2 YFSETQ. Deletions cut 5 bases from V and 0 bases from J, with 12 bases between. This CDR3 is 15 amino acids long. Here the CDR3 DNA reads TGCGCCAGCAGTCTCGACAGTTTCTCTGGAAACACCATATATTTT. It translates to CASSLDSFSGNTIYF.

The chain uses TRBV19 and TRBJ1-1; D gene ambiguous. The CDR3 is 14 residues long. Trimming left V 3 bases short and J 3 bases short, with 11 bases between. Germline CDR1 and CDR2: LNHDA and SQIVND (reference sequence). CDR3 sequence: CASSISRRDTEAFF. As DNA, the CDR3 is TGTGCCAGTAGTATTAGTCGGAGGGACACTGAAGCTTTCTTT.

The chain recombines TRBV7-2 with TRBJ1-1, with TRBD1 matching over 7 bases. CDR3 size: 13 residues. J gave up 0 bases and V 9 bases, and 4 bases lay outside the gene matches. Germline CDR1 is SGHTA and CDR2 is FQGNSA. DNA for the CDR3: TGTGCCAGTACGGGGACAGTGAACACTGAAGCTTTCTTT. Its translation: CASTGTVNTEAFF.

There are a few counts of this clone. The chain combines TRBV13 with TRBJ1-4, with 10 bases aligning to TRBD1. Germline CDR1 is PRHDT and CDR2 is FYEKMQ (reference sequence). The CDR3 totals 15 residues. With V trimmed by 6 bases and J by 7 bases, 8 bases remained unmatched. The CDR3 sequence is CASSYRTGGIEKLFF. CDR3 bases: TGTGCCAGCAGTTACCGGACAGGGGGAATTGAAAAACTGTTTTTT. Variable domain in full (rest from reference TRBV13 and TRBJ1-4): AAGVIQSPRHLIKEKRETATLKCYPIPRHDTVYWYQQGPGQDPQFLISFYEKMQSDKGSIPDRFSAQQFSDYHSELNMSSLELGDSALYFCASSYRTGGIEKLFFGSGTQLSVL.

This clone was picked up a small number of times. The V and J genes are TRBV6-1 and TRBJ1-6; no firm D call. From germline, CDR1 is MNHNS and CDR2 SASEGT. Trimming left V 4 bases short and J 0 bases short, with 13 bases between. CDR3 size: 17 residues. The CDR3: CASSGVVVSSYNSPLHF. For the CDR3, the DNA is TGTGCCAGCAGTGGCGTGGTTGTAAGCTCCTATAATTCACCCCTCCACTTT.

In nucleotides, the CDR3 is TGTGCCAGCAGCTTAGGAGGAAGGGGCCGAGGGGGCTATAATTCACCCCTCCACTTT. Its translation: CASSLGGRGRGGYNSPLHF. The V and J genes are TRBV13 and TRBJ1-6; TRBD1 is a possible D gene (6 bases). The ends were cut back, 0 bases at V and 3 bases at J, with 18 bases in the middle. There are 19 residues in the CDR3. Looked up from germline, CDR1 is PRHDT and CDR2 is FYEKMQ (reference sequence). Variable domain in full (rest from reference TRBV13 and TRBJ1-6): AAGVIQSPRHLIKEKRETATLKCYPIPRHDTVYWYQQGPGQDPQFLISFYEKMQSDKGSIPDRFSAQQFSDYHSELNMSSLELGDSALYFCASSLGGRGRGGYNSPLHFGNGTRLTVT.

V gene TRBV7-2 combines with J gene TRBJ1-1; no clear D. Germline CDR1 SGHTA, CDR2 FQGNSA. The ends were cut back, 2 bases at V and 7 bases at J, with 14 bases in the middle. The CDR3 loop spans 14 amino acids. The CDR3, as DNA: TGTGCCAGCAGCTTAAGGCGGGAAGAAAATGAAGCTTTCTTT. Translation gives CASSLRREENEAFF.

This chain uses TRBV5-1 with TRBJ1-1, with D possibly TRBD1 on 5 matching bases. Trimming left V 2 bases short and J 2 bases short, with 13 bases between. The germline CDR1 and CDR2 sequences are SGHRS and YFSETQ. The CDR3 loop spans 15 amino acids. The CDR3 coding sequence is TGCGCCAGCAGCTTCCAGGGCTGGGGTAACACTGAAGCTTTCTTT. This sequence encodes CASSFQGWGNTEAFF.

About this clone itself: The junction and the germline gene differ at one end; a read error may be behind it. V is TRBV7-7 and J is TRBJ2-5; D unresolved. The CDR3 length is 15 residues. Germline V gene data show CDR1 as SSHAT and CDR2 as FNYEAQ (reference sequence). CDR3 bases: TGTGCTAGCAGCTCCTTGACGCAGGCCCAAGAGACCCAGTACTTC. Translated: CASSSLTQAQETQYF. Combining the CDR3 with reference TRBV7-7 and TRBJ2-5 gives the whole variable domain GAGVSQSPRYKVTKRGQDVTLRCDPISSHATLYWYQQALGQGPEFLTYFNYEAQPDKSGLPSDRFSAERPEGSISTLTIQRTEQRDSAMYRCASSSLTQAQETQYFGPGTRLLVL.

The chain joins TRBV4-3 to TRBJ2-7; D ambiguous. V lost 0 bases and J 2 bases, leaving 5 bases between the germline ends. Germline CDR1 is LGHNA and CDR2 is YSLEER. The CDR3 sequence is 13 residues long. CDR3 sequence reads: CASSQDPTYEQYF. The CDR3 nucleotides read TGCGCCAGCAGCCAAGATCCAACCTACGAGCAGTACTTC.

This chain joins TRBV9 and TRBJ2-2; TRBD2 matches at 9 bases. This CDR3 is built from 16 residues. The trim removed 0 bases at V and 4 bases at J, leaving 4 bases unmatched. Germline values: CDR1 SGDLS, CDR2 YYNGEE. The CDR3 DNA is TGTGCCAGCAGCGTAGCTGTGCGGGGGGGCACCGGGGAGCTGTTTTTT. Its translation: CASSVAVRGGTGELFF.

The V call is TRBV2, the J call TRBJ2-1; 8 bases match TRBD1. This CDR3 comprises 12 residues. The V gene end was trimmed by 6 bases and the J gene end by 12 bases; junction bases not matched to a gene: 7. The V gene's germline CDR1 is SNHLY and CDR2 FYNNEI. The CDR3 sequence is CASRGTGTRQFF. The CDR3 DNA follows: TGTGCCAGCAGGGGGACAGGCACTCGGCAGTTCTTC.

Of note for this clone: A junction boundary mismatches the germline segment, possibly from a read error. The CDR3 bases are TGTGCCTGGAGTGTGGGAGGGGATAACGATGGCTACACCTTC. Its translation is CAWSVGGDNDGYTF. This chain links TRBV30 with TRBJ1-2; TRBD1 might be the D (5 bases). This CDR3 spans 14 amino acids. The germline V gene has CDR1 GTSNPN and CDR2 SVGIG (reference sequence).

V usage is TRBV7-3 and J usage is TRBJ1-1; D perhaps matches TRBD1 (6 bases). V was trimmed by 8 bases and J by 1 base, leaving 11 bases between them. CDR1 is SGHTA, CDR2 FQGTGA, per germline. The CDR3 covers 13 residues. In DNA, the CDR3 is TGTGCCAGCCGGTGGACAGAGAACACTGAAGCTTTCTTT. Translation gives CASRWTENTEAFF.

The genes are TRBV10-3 and TRBJ2-1, with TRBD2 as a possible D gene (6 bases). The germline V gene has CDR1 ENHRY and CDR2 SYGVKD. The CDR3 is 18 amino acids. Trimming pared 5 bases from V and 4 bases from J, leaving 24 bases between. The CDR3 loop reads CAISRDAEGTPSYNEQFF. The DNA for the CDR3 is TGTGCCATCAGTCGGGACGCCGAAGGGACTCCTTCTTACAATGAGCAGTTCTTC.

This clone was observed many times. The V and J genes are TRBV19 and TRBJ1-2; 10 nucleotides line up with TRBD1. The germline V gene encodes CDR1 LNHDA and CDR2 SQIVND (reference sequence). This CDR3 is built from 16 residues. V was clipped by 6 bases and J by 7 bases; unmatched bases: 14. The CDR3 sequence is CASSRQGAQITSGYTF. The CDR3 DNA follows: TGTGCCAGTAGCAGACAGGGGGCGCAGATTACGAGTGGCTACACCTTC.

The chain joins TRBV14 to TRBJ2-5, with 8 bases that match TRBD1. The CDR3 has 13 amino acids. J gave up 5 bases and V 4 bases, and 3 bases lay outside the gene matches. In germline, CDR1 is SGHDN, CDR2 FVKESK. In DNA, the CDR3 is TGTGCCAGCAGCCCTGGGACAGGCGAGACCCAGTACTTC. Its protein product is CASSPGTGETQYF.